These 24 T cell receptor beta chains originate from one sample sequenced in a study of T cell responses to AZD1222 COVID-19 vaccine. The assay was immunoSEQ multiplex PCR, and TCRdb's table has in-frame clones only and misses some. The sample shows under 200,000 clones, 70% to 90% of them seen only once. The specimen was peripheral blood, collected 28 days after the second AZD1222 dose. The receptors here all came from an adult who received the AZD1222 COVID-19 vaccine.

The chain couples TRBV7-9 to TRBJ2-5; 8 bases are shared with TRBD1. The CDR3 is made up of 14 amino acids. Germline trimming cut 5 bases from V and 5 bases from J; bases unmatched to any gene: 7. Germline CDR1 and CDR2: SEHNR and FQNEAQ (reference sequence). The CDR3 region has the DNA TGTGCCAGCAGCCCTACGACAGGGGAGGAGACCCAGTACTTC. Translation: CASSPTTGEETQYF.

CDR3 nucleotides: TGTGCCAGCTCACCAGTCCTACAAATGGGGCAGTATTTT. It codes for CASSPVLQMGQYF. The chain combines TRBV18 with TRBJ2-3; D gene unclear. Per germline, CDR1 KGHSH and CDR2 LQKENI. The V end lost 2 bases, the J end lost 11 bases, and 14 bases lay between the germline ends. This CDR3 is 13 amino acids long.

The chain employs TRBV5-5 and TRBJ1-6; D is unresolved. Germline assignment: CDR1 SGHKS and CDR2 YYEKEE (reference sequence). Deletions cut 1 base from V and 8 bases from J, with 7 bases between. The length of the CDR3 is 13 residues. The CDR3 here is CASSLNLDSPLHF. CDR3 nucleotides: TGTGCCAGCAGCTTGAATCTGGATTCACCCCTCCACTTT.

This clone was seen once. The gene calls are TRBV6-6 and TRBJ1-1; 12 bases are a match to TRBD1. Germline-derived CDR1 and CDR2 are MNHNY and SVGAGI (reference sequence). The ends lost 5 bases at V and 4 bases at J; junction bases unmatched: 2. This CDR3 has 14 residues. DNA of the CDR3: TGTGCCAGCAGTGGGACAGGGGGCCCCACTGAAGCTTTCTTT. This encodes CASSGTGGPTEAFF.

The chain combines TRBV27 with TRBJ1-1; perhaps TRBD1 as D (6 bases). Germline CDR1 reads MNHEY; CDR2 reads SMNVEV (reference sequence). V gave up 9 bases and J gave up 4 bases, with 9 bases separating them. CDR3 length: 11 amino acids. The CDR3 is CARSGATEAFF. The CDR3 DNA follows: TGTGCCAGGTCAGGGGCCACTGAAGCTTTCTTT.

The chain combines TRBV7-9 with TRBJ1-1; D call uncertain. V was pared by 3 bases and J by 11 bases, with 13 bases between. CDR1 is SEHNR and CDR2 is FQNEAQ in the germline V gene (reference sequence). The CDR3 contains 12 residues. CDR3 sequence reads: CASSLVATNAFF. Here the CDR3 DNA reads TGTGCCAGCAGCTTGGTTGCAACGAACGCTTTCTTT.

The chain carries TRBV19 and TRBJ2-7; D is ambiguous. The V gene's germline CDR1 is LNHDA and CDR2 SQIVND (reference sequence). CDR3 length: 15 amino acids. V lost 5 bases and J lost 2, with 16 bases in between. The CDR3 loop reads CASSRNGGSPYEQYF. The CDR3 bases are TGTGCCAGTAGTCGGAACGGTGGTTCTCCCTACGAGCAGTACTTC. Full variable domain (remainder filled in from reference TRBV19 and TRBJ2-7): DGGITQSPKYLFRKEGQNVTLSCEQNLNHDAMYWYRQDPGQGLRLIYYSQIVNDFQKGDIAEGYSVSREKKESFPLTVTSAQKNPTAFYLCASSRNGGSPYEQYFGPGTRLTVT.

The rearrangement joins TRBV2 to TRBJ1-5; TRBD1 matches 10 bases. Germline CDR1 is SNHLY and CDR2 is FYNNEI. This CDR3 is built from 15 residues. The V segment lost 6 bases and the J segment 6 bases; nucleotides outside the gene matches: 8. CDR3 coding DNA: TGTGCCAGCAGGGTGGGGGGGGACAGGGGTCAGCCCCAGCATTTT. It yields the protein CASRVGGDRGQPQHF.

The chain is built from TRBV5-1 and TRBJ2-5, with TRBD1 matching over 7 bases. V shed 0 bases, J shed 6 bases, and the junction held 8 bases outside the gene matches. This CDR3 region has 15 residues. Germline V CDR1 and CDR2: SGHRS, YFSETQ. The CDR3 region has the DNA TGCGCCAGCAGCTTGGTAGAACAGGGGTTACAGACCCAGTACTTC. Translation: CASSLVEQGLQTQYF.

The V call is TRBV3-1 (or the pseudogene TRBV3-2), the J call TRBJ2-5; 8 bases are shared with TRBD2. The germline V gene has CDR1 LGHDT and CDR2 YNNKEL (reference sequence). The CDR3 covers 14 residues. V gave up 3 bases and J gave up 2 bases; unmatched junction bases: 2. CDR3 DNA: TGTGCCAGCAGCCAGGGACTAGTGCAAGAGACCCAGTACTTC. Translation: CASSQGLVQETQYF.

There are a few counts of this clone. The rearrangement uses TRBV7-2 and TRBJ1-1; D perhaps matches TRBD1 (6 bases). There are 14 residues in the CDR3. V shed 2 bases and J shed 3 bases, with 10 bases lying between them. In germline, CDR1 is SGHTA, CDR2 FQGNSA. CDR3 sequence reads: CASSLNPGDTEAFF. CDR3 DNA: TGTGCCAGCAGCTTAAACCCAGGGGACACTGAAGCTTTCTTT.

J is TRBJ2-2 and V is TRBV30, with TRBD2 as a possible D gene (5 bases). Per germline, CDR1 GTSNPN and CDR2 SVGIG (reference sequence). V was shortened by 0 bases and J by 6 bases, with 11 bases between the two germline ends. The length of the CDR3 is 14 residues. CDR3: CAWSVLERPGELFF. The CDR3 nucleotides read TGTGCCTGGAGTGTACTGGAGCGGCCCGGGGAGCTGTTTTTT.

The chain recombines TRBV4-3 with TRBJ2-7; 10 bases agree with TRBD1. There are 16 residues in the CDR3. Germline CDR1 LGHNA, CDR2 YSLEER. V shed 0 bases and J 6 bases; nucleotides not matched to a gene: 8. Here the CDR3 reads CASSQDFGTGAGEQYF. CDR3 nucleotide sequence: TGCGCCAGCAGCCAAGATTTTGGGACAGGGGCAGGCGAGCAGTACTTC.

The chain employs TRBV12-3 or TRBV12-4 and TRBJ1-2; perhaps TRBD1 as D (5 bases). V lost 3 bases, J lost 3 bases, and 8 bases lay in between. The CDR3 runs to 13 residues. This CDR3 is CASSFGGDYGYTF. CDR3 bases: TGTGCCAGCAGTTTCGGAGGGGACTATGGCTACACCTTC.

The V gene is TRBV20-1, the J gene TRBJ2-7; no definite D call. The CDR3 is 11 residues long. Germline V gives CDR1 DFQATT, CDR2 SNEGSKA (reference sequence). Trimming removed 6 bases at V and 2 bases at J, with 8 bases between. This CDR3 reads CSAPHPYEQYF. The DNA for the CDR3 is TGCAGTGCCCCACATCCCTACGAGCAGTACTTC.

The gene calls are TRBV15 and TRBJ1-1; no definite D call. Trimming removed 3 bases at V and 1 base at J, with 12 bases between. The CDR3 loop spans 15 amino acids. Per the germline V gene, CDR1 is LNHNV and CDR2 is YYDKDF (reference sequence). CDR3 nucleotides: TGTGCCACCAGCAGCCCCCAGCCCGGGAACACTGAAGCTTTCTTT. Residues: CATSSPQPGNTEAFF.

The chain carries TRBV19 and TRBJ1-2; TRBD1 matches 9 bases. The trim removed 4 bases at V and 0 bases at J, leaving 6 bases unmatched. Germline CDR1 and CDR2: LNHDA and SQIVND (reference sequence). The CDR3 loop spans 16 amino acids. Here the CDR3 reads CASSTRQGEANYGYTF. The CDR3 nucleotides are TGTGCCAGTAGTACCCGACAGGGGGAAGCTAACTATGGCTACACCTTC.

The CDR3 here is CASGAGALNTEAFF. CDR3 sequence (DNA): TGTGCCAGCGGGGCCGGGGCGCTGAACACTGAAGCTTTCTTT. The chain is built from TRBV28 and TRBJ1-1, with D possibly being TRBD1 (5 bases). Trimming pared 8 bases from V and 0 bases from J, leaving 13 bases between. CDR3 length: 14 residues. CDR1 and CDR2 (germline): MDHEN, SYDVKM.

The chain uses TRBV10-1 and TRBJ1-1; TRBD1 is a possible D gene (5 bases). Germline V gene sequence: CDR1 WNHNN, CDR2 SYGVQD (reference sequence). Trimming cost V 9 bases and J 2 bases, with 13 bases left between them. CDR3 length equals 13 residues. CDR3 loop: CARIWGSNTEAFF. As DNA, the CDR3 is TGCGCCAGGATTTGGGGGTCTAACACTGAAGCTTTCTTT.

The chain uses TRBV2 and TRBJ1-2; D is ambiguous. V gave up 3 bases and J gave up 3 bases, with 8 bases separating them. The CDR3 runs to 13 residues. CDR1 SNHLY and CDR2 FYNNEI come from the germline V gene. The CDR3 spells CASSDVGHYGYTF. The CDR3, as DNA: TGTGCCAGCAGTGATGTTGGCCACTATGGCTACACCTTC.

This sequence joins TRBV20-1 and TRBJ2-7, with a tentative D call TRBD2 (7 bases). The CDR3 consists of 14 residues. V was trimmed by 3 bases and J by 3 bases, leaving 15 bases between them. Germline V CDR1 and CDR2: DFQATT, SNEGSKA (reference sequence). The CDR3 loop reads CSASGGGAFYEQYF. CDR3 bases: TGCAGTGCTAGTGGTGGGGGGGCCTTCTACGAGCAGTACTTC.

This sequence joins TRBV9 and TRBJ1-1; TRBD1 agrees at 8 bases. The length of the CDR3 is 17 residues. The germline V gene has CDR1 SGDLS and CDR2 YYNGEE. J lost 1 base, V lost 0 bases, and 8 bases had no gene match. This chain's CDR3 is CASSVGQGANANTEAFF. For the CDR3, the DNA is TGTGCCAGCAGCGTAGGCCAGGGGGCCAACGCGAACACTGAAGCTTTCTTT.

In the case of this clone: The junction shows a germline mismatch at one end, possibly a read error. The chain joins TRBV7-9 to TRBJ2-3, with 10 bases fitting TRBD2. The CDR3 is 14 residues long. Germline V CDR1 and CDR2: SEHNR, FQNEAQ (reference sequence). The chain's CDR3 is CASSLAGDTDTQYF. CDR3 coding DNA: TGTGCCAGCAGCCTAGCGGGGGACACAGATACGCAGTATTTT.

The chain uses TRBV7-9 and TRBJ2-3; 7 nucleotides align to TRBD2. Germline loops: CDR1 SEHNR, CDR2 FQNEAQ (reference sequence). CDR3 length: 16 amino acids. V was clipped by 5 bases and J by 3 bases; unmatched bases: 11. In DNA form, the CDR3 reads TGTGCCAGCAGCGGGCGTCGGGGGGATTCGACAGATACGCAGTATTTT. As protein: CASSGRRGDSTDTQYF.